This entry concerns a single TCR beta chain. As yet, its antigen is unknown. Assay used: immunoSEQ multiplex PCR; TCRdb lists only in-frame clones, some missing. Altogether some 90,000 clones are present, roughly 89% being singletons, with the ten largest covering 15%. The source of the sample is a study of T cells in localized non-small cell lung cancer. Study-wide results and limits: Because researchers sequenced only one region of the tumor, heterogeneity is still possible. A higher density of T cells in blood coincided with extended overall survival.

Germline values: CDR1 MDHEN, CDR2 SYDVKM. The CDR3 contains 12 residues. The germline V and J ends were trimmed by 5 bases and 7 bases, with 9 bases remaining between them. The receptor comes from a man aged 35-69 years with stage I squamous cell lung carcinoma. The chain uses TRBV28 and TRBJ1-5; D call uncertain. The input for sequencing was peripheral blood, taken before any cancer treatment. CDR3 nucleotides: TGTGCCAGCAGTCTTTTGAGGCAGCCCCAGCATTTT. It yields the protein CASSLLRQPQHF.